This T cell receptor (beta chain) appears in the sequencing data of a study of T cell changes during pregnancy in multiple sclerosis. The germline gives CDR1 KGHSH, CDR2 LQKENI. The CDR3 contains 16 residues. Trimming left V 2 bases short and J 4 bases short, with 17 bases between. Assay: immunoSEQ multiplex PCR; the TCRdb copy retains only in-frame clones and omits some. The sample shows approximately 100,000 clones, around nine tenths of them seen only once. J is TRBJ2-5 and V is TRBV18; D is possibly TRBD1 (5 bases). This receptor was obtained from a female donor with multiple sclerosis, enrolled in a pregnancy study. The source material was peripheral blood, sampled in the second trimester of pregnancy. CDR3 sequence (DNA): TGTGCCAGCTCACCAGGCGAAAGGGGAAGTGCAGAGACCCAGTACTTC. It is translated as CASSPGERGSAETQYF.